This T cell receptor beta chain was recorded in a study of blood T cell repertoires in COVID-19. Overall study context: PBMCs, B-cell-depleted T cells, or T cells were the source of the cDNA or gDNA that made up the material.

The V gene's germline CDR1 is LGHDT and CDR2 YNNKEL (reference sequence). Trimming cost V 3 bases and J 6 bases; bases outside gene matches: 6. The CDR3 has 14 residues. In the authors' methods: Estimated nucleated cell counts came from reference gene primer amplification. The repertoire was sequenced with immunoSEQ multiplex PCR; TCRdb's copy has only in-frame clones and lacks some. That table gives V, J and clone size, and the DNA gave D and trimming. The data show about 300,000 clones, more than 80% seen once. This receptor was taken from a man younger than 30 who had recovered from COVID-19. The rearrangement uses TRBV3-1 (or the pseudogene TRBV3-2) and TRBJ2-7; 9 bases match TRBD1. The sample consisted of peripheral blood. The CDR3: CASSQTGGPSEQYF. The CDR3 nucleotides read TGTGCCAGCAGCCAGACAGGGGGTCCTAGCGAGCAGTACTTC.